The 20 T cell receptor beta chains presented below share a single source sample, sequenced in a study of cytomegalovirus exposure and HLA in healthy donors. Both 60 Vbeta primers and 13 Jbeta primers went into the PCR. TCRdb's copy holds only in-frame clones and misses some; the assay was immunoSEQ multiplex PCR. The sample yields 80,000 to 100,000 clones, about 81% seen once. The material sequenced was PBMCs. The receptors stem from a man between 35 and 55 years old in good health and CMV-seronegative.

This chain links TRBV5-1 with TRBJ2-3; D gene ambiguous. V was pared by 0 bases and J by 5 bases, with 7 bases between. Per germline, CDR1 SGHRS and CDR2 YFSETQ. The CDR3 totals 13 residues. The CDR3, as DNA: TGCGCCAGCAGCTTGGACACCCAAGATACGCAGTATTTT. It is translated as CASSLDTQDTQYF.

The chain couples TRBV6-6 to TRBJ2-7; no clear D gene. In germline, CDR1 is MNHNY, CDR2 SVGAGI (reference sequence). The germline V and J ends were trimmed by 0 bases and 6 bases, with 6 bases remaining between them. This CDR3 comprises 12 residues. The chain's CDR3 is CASSYSFSEQYF. CDR3 bases: TGTGCCAGCAGTTACTCCTTCAGCGAGCAGTACTTC.

A remark on this clone: One end of the junction is discordant with germline, which a read error may explain. V is TRBV7-9 and J is TRBJ1-6; TRBD1 agrees at 10 bases. The CDR3 covers 15 residues. CDR1 SEHNR and CDR2 FQNEAQ come from the germline V gene (reference sequence). The CDR3 DNA reads TGTTCCAGCAGCACCGGGACAGGGGCGTCTCCACCCCTCCACTTT. It is translated as CSSSTGTGASPPLHF.

The CDR3 sequence is CASSPERETQYF. Written as DNA, the CDR3 is TGCGCCAGCAGCCCTGAGAGGGAGACCCAGTACTTC. The chain employs TRBV5-1 and TRBJ2-5; D is uncertain. CDR3 length equals 12 residues. V was trimmed by 4 bases and J by 5 bases, leaving 9 bases between them. The V gene's germline CDR1 is SGHRS and CDR2 YFSETQ.

The V call is TRBV28, the J call TRBJ2-5; 10 bases are shared with TRBD2. The CDR3 sequence is 15 residues long. Unmatched junction bases numbered 9, after V lost 6 bases and J lost 5 bases. Germline-derived CDR1 and CDR2 are MDHEN and SYDVKM. The CDR3 loop is CASSNEAGGRETQYF. The CDR3 bases are TGTGCCAGCAGCAACGAAGCGGGGGGGCGCGAGACCCAGTACTTC.

Points on this clone: A read error may account for a junction end that differs from germline. The J gene is TRBJ2-7, the V gene TRBV7-9; 8 positions agree with TRBD1. Per germline, CDR1 SEHNR and CDR2 FQNEAQ (reference sequence). The CDR3 is made up of 16 amino acids. The CDR3 reads CSSSLAGTGTPYEQYF. CDR3 in DNA: TGTTCCAGCAGCTTAGCAGGGACAGGAACTCCCTACGAGCAGTACTTC. The variable domain in full, with the rest retrieved from reference TRBV7-9 and TRBJ2-7, is DTGVSQNPRHKITKRGQNVTFRCDPISEHNRLYWYRQTLGQGPEFLTYFQNEAQLEKSRLLSDRFSAERPKGSFSTLEIQRTEQGDSAMYLCSSSLAGTGTPYEQYFGPGTRLTVT.

The rearrangement uses TRBV5-6 and TRBJ2-7; 7 bases map to TRBD2. V was pared by 4 bases and J by 6 bases, with 7 bases of the junction left unmatched. Germline CDR1 reads SGHDT; CDR2 reads YYEEEE. The CDR3 contains 13 residues. The DNA of the CDR3 is TGTGCCAGCAGCCTCCTCGAGCGGGGCGAGCAGTACTTC. Translating it yields CASSLLERGEQYF.

The genes are TRBV5-5 and TRBJ1-2, with TRBD1 identical over 9 bases. CDR1 and CDR2 (germline): SGHKS, YYEKEE (reference sequence). The CDR3 has 15 amino acids. J was trimmed by 0 bases and V by 3 bases; bases with no gene match: 3. The CDR3 loop reads CASSSGQGPNYGYTF. The CDR3, as DNA: TGTGCCAGCAGCTCGGGACAGGGACCTAACTATGGCTACACCTTC.

This chain links TRBV15 with TRBJ2-3, with D perhaps TRBD1 (6 bases). Trimming cost V 1 base and J 0 bases, with 11 bases left between them. The CDR3 totals 16 residues. Germline V CDR1 and CDR2: LNHNV, YYDKDF (reference sequence). The CDR3 bases are TGTGCCACCAGCAGAGGAAACAGGGCTAGCACAGATACGCAGTATTTT. This translates into CATSRGNRASTDTQYF. The full variable domain, in which reference TRBV15 and TRBJ2-3 provide the parts outside the CDR3, is DAMVIQNPRYQVTQFGKPVTLSCSQTLNHNVMYWYQQKSSQAPKLLFHYYDKDFNNEADTPDNFQSRRPNTSFCFLDIRSPGLGDTAMYLCATSRGNRASTDTQYFGPGTRLTVL.

V and J are TRBV6-4 and TRBJ2-7; tentatively, D is TRBD1 (5 bases). From germline, CDR1 is MRHNA and CDR2 SNTAGT. This CDR3 contains 11 residues. V lost 2 bases to trimming and J lost 6 bases, with 5 bases between them. CDR3 protein: CASSDRGEQYF. The CDR3 DNA reads as TGTGCCAGCAGTGACAGGGGCGAGCAGTACTTC.

The chain carries TRBV4-3 and TRBJ1-1; 7 nucleotides match TRBD1. The CDR3 is made up of 15 amino acids. Trimming cost V 6 bases and J 6 bases; bases outside gene matches: 13. Germline CDR1 and CDR2: LGHNA and YSLEER. In DNA form, the CDR3 reads TGCGCCAGCAGGCTGGACAGGTTGGGGGGCGCTGAAGCTTTCTTT. It specifies CASRLDRLGGAEAFF.

This chain uses TRBV9 with TRBJ2-3; the match to TRBD2 covers 7 bases. Germline V gene lookup returns CDR1 SGDLS and CDR2 YYNGEE. The CDR3 contains 17 residues. V lost 4 bases and J lost 0; bases outside the gene matches: 11. CDR3 coding DNA: TGTGCCAGCAGCATCTCCGTTGGGGGGGGGAGCACAGATACGCAGTATTTT. It translates to CASSISVGGGSTDTQYF.

This rearrangement joins TRBV7-9 to TRBJ1-1; possible D gene TRBD1, 5 bases. The V end was cut by 2 bases, the J end by 7 bases, with 11 bases between. The germline CDR1 and CDR2 sequences are SEHNR and FQNEAQ (reference sequence). The CDR3 has 13 amino acids. The CDR3 sequence: CASSLQGYGEAFF. The DNA for the CDR3 is TGTGCCAGCAGCTTACAGGGATACGGTGAAGCTTTCTTT.

Only a few counts were recorded for this clone. The CDR3 DNA reads TGTGCCAGCAGCTTTACAGGGTCGGACACTGAAGCTTTCTTT. It is translated as CASSFTGSDTEAFF. The rearrangement joins TRBV7-6 to TRBJ1-1, with D perhaps TRBD1 (6 bases). The CDR3 loop spans 14 amino acids. Deletions cut 3 bases from V and 3 bases from J, with 11 bases between. The germline CDR1 and CDR2 sequences are SGHVS and FNYEAQ. Looking up the rest from reference TRBV7-6 and TRBJ1-1 gives the full variable domain: GAGVSQSPRYKVTKRGQDVALRCDPISGHVSLYWYRQALGQGPEFLTYFNYEAQQDKSGLPNDRFSAERPEGSISTLTIQRTEQRDSAMYRCASSFTGSDTEAFFGQGTRLTVV.

The chain carries TRBV5-1 and TRBJ2-7, with D possibly being TRBD1 (5 bases). With 6 bases removed from V and 5 bases from J, the gap between germline ends came to 9 bases. In germline, CDR1 is SGHRS, CDR2 YFSETQ. There are 11 residues in the CDR3. CDR3 loop: CASTQGHEQYF. In DNA form, the CDR3 reads TGCGCCAGCACCCAGGGTCACGAGCAGTACTTC.

This clone has only one observation. V and J are TRBV5-1 and TRBJ2-3, with 10 bases identical to TRBD1. The CDR3 is 14 amino acids. Unmatched junction bases numbered 5, after V lost 7 bases and J lost 3 bases. Per germline, CDR1 SGHRS and CDR2 YFSETQ. CDR3 DNA: TGCGCCAGCTTCCGGGACAGGGGAACAGATACGCAGTATTTT. Amino acid sequence: CASFRDRGTDTQYF.

The J gene is TRBJ2-5, the V gene TRBV19, with 7 bases lining up with TRBD2. The V gene end was trimmed by 3 bases and the J gene end by 3 bases; junction bases not matched to a gene: 10. Germline values: CDR1 LNHDA, CDR2 SQIVND (reference sequence). The CDR3 has 16 amino acids. In nucleotides, the CDR3 is TGTGCCAGTAGTATTGAGGGCGGGAGAGCCAAAGAGACCCAGTACTTC. It specifies CASSIEGGRAKETQYF.

The CDR3 sequence is CASSRGTKYEQYF. The DNA for the CDR3 is TGTGCCAGCAGCCGGGGGACTAAGTACGAGCAGTACTTC. V usage is TRBV6-5 and J usage is TRBJ2-7; 7 bases are shared with TRBD2. Looked up from germline, CDR1 is MNHEY and CDR2 is SVGAGI. V gave up 6 bases and J gave up 4 bases; unmatched junction bases: 6. This CDR3 comprises 13 residues.

This clone was picked up a small number of times. This sequence joins TRBV2 and TRBJ2-5; 7 nucleotides line up with TRBD1. Trimming took 6 bases from V and 11 from J; bases not matched to a gene: 18. Germline CDR1 is SNHLY and CDR2 is FYNNEI. The CDR3 length is 15 residues. CDR3 in DNA: TGTGCCAGCAGCGCTGACAGGGCAATCTCTTGGGAGCAGTACTTC. Its protein is CASSADRAISWEQYF.

About this clone itself: Distinct nucleotide sequences in the sample also encode this CDR3. The CDR3 DNA reads as TGTGCCAGCAGCGCAGGACAGGGCCACACTGAAGCTTTCTTT. Amino acid sequence: CASSAGQGHTEAFF. The rearrangement uses TRBV2 and TRBJ1-1, with TRBD1 identical over 8 bases. V lost 6 bases, J lost 3 bases, and 6 bases stayed unmatched. This CDR3 is 14 amino acids long. Germline V lookup: CDR1 SNHLY, CDR2 FYNNEI.